This T cell receptor beta chain was identified in a study of blood T cell repertoires in COVID-19. Whole-study context: PBMCs, B-cell-depleted T cells, or T cells were the source of the cDNA or gDNA that made up the material.

Germline V gives CDR1 MDHEN, CDR2 SYDVKM. The CDR3 is 15 amino acids. V dropped 8 bases and J dropped 9; count of bases not matched to a gene: 14. Per the original data handling: Estimated nucleated cell counts came from reference gene primer amplification. The assay was immunoSEQ multiplex PCR, and TCRdb's table has in-frame clones only and misses some. The V and J calls and clone size come from that table; D and trimming were worked out from the DNA. Of 240,000 or so clones in the sample, around 89% are singletons; the top ten hold just over 0.85%. The sample holds one count of this clone. The sequencing sample was made of PBMCs or T cells enriched from blood (not recorded which). The clonotype originates from a man aged 45-65 years who had been exposed to COVID-19. The chain employs TRBV28 and TRBJ2-1; 9 nucleotides match TRBD2. Here the CDR3 reads CASLRDMGLAFEQFF. The CDR3 DNA follows: TGTGCCAGCCTCCGGGACATGGGACTAGCTTTTGAGCAGTTCTTC.